The next 30 T cell receptor beta chains were all read from a single sample in a study of T-cell memory formation after mild COVID-19. TCRdb reprocessed the 5' RACE reads via MiXCR and lists one record per CDR3 protein. The table has more than 400,000 distinct CDR3 sequences, 18% seen once. Sequenced: PBMCs or a T cell subset sorted from them (not recorded which). These receptors all come from an adult woman who had mild COVID-19 (a few samples of this study predate the infection). Cell type and time point are not known.

This clonotype was counted a few times. The chain couples TRBV20-1 to TRBJ1-1, with 8 bases that match TRBD1. The length of the CDR3 is 18 residues. With 3 bases clipped from V and 6 bases from J, the junction kept 21 bases outside the gene matches. Germline assignment: CDR1 DFQATT and CDR2 SNEGSKA (reference sequence). CDR3: CSAREAGTGRTRGAEAFF. The CDR3 nucleotides read TGCAGTGCTAGGGAAGCCGGGACAGGACGTACCCGGGGCGCTGAAGCTTTCTTT.

V is TRBV6-1 and J is TRBJ1-1; D not certain. The V end was cut by 6 bases, the J end by 4 bases, with 12 bases between. Germline V gene lookup returns CDR1 MNHNS and CDR2 SASEGT. This CDR3 is 13 amino acids long. DNA for the CDR3: TGTGCCAGCAGAAGAGACACGACCACTGAAGCTTTCTTT. Its translation is CASRRDTTTEAFF.

The chain has TRBV7-2 and TRBJ1-5; D ambiguous. Per germline, CDR1 SGHTA and CDR2 FQGNSA. The CDR3 is made up of 12 amino acids. With 1 base removed from V and 13 bases from J, the gap between germline ends came to 11 bases. This chain's CDR3 is CASSLEGRSQHF. CDR3 DNA sequence: TGTGCCAGCAGCTTAGAGGGAAGGTCGCAGCATTTT.

CDR3 residues: CSATLALRSTGELFF. CDR3 DNA sequence: TGCAGTGCTACATTAGCGCTACGGAGCACCGGGGAGCTGTTTTTT. The chain employs TRBV20-1 and TRBJ2-2; D may be TRBD2 (5 bases). Germline values: CDR1 DFQATT, CDR2 SNEGSKA (reference sequence). The length of the CDR3 is 15 residues. The V end lost 4 bases, the J end lost 4 bases, and 16 bases lay between the germline ends.

This clonotype was observed a handful of times. J is TRBJ2-7 and V is TRBV12-3 or TRBV12-4, with 11 bases fitting TRBD2. CDR3 length: 15 residues. The J segment lost 2 bases and the V segment lost 4 bases, leaving 4 bases of the junction unmatched. This CDR3 is CASSSYSGRAYEQYF. CDR3 bases: TGTGCCAGCAGTTCCTATAGCGGGAGGGCCTACGAGCAGTACTTC.

This clonotype showed up just a few times. The chain is built from TRBV20-1 and TRBJ1-2; perhaps TRBD1 as D (5 bases). The CDR3 runs to 16 residues. Trimming shortened V by 0 bases and J by 7 bases, and 21 bases separated the two germline ends. From germline, CDR1 is DFQATT and CDR2 SNEGSKA (reference sequence). CDR3 sequence: CSARDPRRGPFRGYTF. The CDR3 region has the DNA TGCAGTGCTAGAGATCCCAGGAGGGGCCCCTTCCGTGGCTACACCTTC.

The chain joins TRBV7-6 to TRBJ1-1; D uncertain. V shed 5 bases and J shed 4 bases, with 11 bases lying between them. The V gene's germline CDR1 is SGHVS and CDR2 FNYEAQ. The CDR3 runs 13 residues. The DNA for the CDR3 is TGTGCCAGCAGCAAAGAGGCCGCCACTGAAGCTTTCTTT. It codes for CASSKEAATEAFF.

This clonotype occurred a few times. This rearrangement joins TRBV7-9 to TRBJ2-2; D unclear. Deletions cut 3 bases from V and 6 bases from J, with 5 bases between. The CDR3 contains 12 residues. The germline V gene encodes CDR1 SEHNR and CDR2 FQNEAQ (reference sequence). In DNA form, the CDR3 reads TGTGCCAGCAGCTTTAGTCCCGGGGAGCTGTTTTTT. Its translation is CASSFSPGELFF.

The chain joins TRBV5-1 to TRBJ1-4; D is possibly TRBD1 (6 bases). This CDR3 region has 16 residues. The V gene lost 0 bases and the J gene lost 0 bases, with 9 bases spanning the gap. In germline, CDR1 is SGHRS, CDR2 YFSETQ. CDR3 coding DNA: TGCGCCAGCAGCTTGGCCAGGGGAGCAACTAATGAAAAACTGTTTTTT. Translating it yields CASSLARGATNEKLFF. Looking up the rest from reference TRBV5-1 and TRBJ1-4 gives the full variable domain: KAGVTQTPRYLIKTRGQQVTLSCSPISGHRSVSWYQQTPGQGLQFLFEYFSETQRNKGNFPGRFSGRQFSNSRSEMNVSTLELGDSALYLCASSLARGATNEKLFFGSGTQLSVL.

In its sample, this clonotype was seen a few times. The V gene is TRBV7-9, the J gene TRBJ2-6, with 9 bases fitting TRBD1. There are 19 residues in the CDR3. With V trimmed by 5 bases and J by 0 bases, 11 bases remained unmatched. Germline lookup yields CDR1 SEHNR and CDR2 FQNEAQ (reference sequence). This chain's CDR3 is CASSPVPGQGLSGANVLTF. CDR3 nucleotide sequence: TGTGCCAGCAGCCCTGTTCCGGGACAGGGTCTCTCTGGGGCCAACGTCCTGACTTTC.

This clonotype showed up just a few times. The chain couples TRBV4-1 to TRBJ2-5, with TRBD2 matching 12 bases. CDR1 MGHRA and CDR2 YSYEKL come from the germline V gene. The CDR3 covers 17 residues. With V trimmed by 4 bases and J by 1 base, 7 bases remained unmatched. The CDR3 is CASSPSTSGGSQETQYF. The CDR3 DNA follows: TGCGCCAGCAGCCCCTCCACTAGCGGGGGGAGCCAAGAGACCCAGTACTTC.

There are a few counts of this clonotype. The chain recombines TRBV29-1 with TRBJ2-1; TRBD1 agrees at 12 bases. Germline V gives CDR1 SQVTM, CDR2 ANQGSEA. The CDR3 runs 12 residues. The junction had 4 bases not matched to a gene; V was cut back by 7 bases and J by 9 bases. For the CDR3, the DNA is TGCAGCGCGGGGGACAGGGGGCCTGAGCAGTTCTTC. Amino acid sequence: CSAGDRGPEQFF.

The chain links TRBV11-2 to TRBJ2-7; TRBD1 matches 7 bases. Germline V gene lookup returns CDR1 SGHAT and CDR2 FQNNGV. CDR3 size: 16 residues. With V trimmed by 2 bases and J by 4 bases, 11 bases remained unmatched. The DNA of the CDR3 is TGTGCCAGCAGCTTATATCGGACAGGCCCTGTATACGAGCAGTACTTC. Its translation: CASSLYRTGPVYEQYF.

This clonotype has only a few counts. V gene TRBV24-1 combines with J gene TRBJ2-5; no clear D gene. Germline-derived CDR1 and CDR2 are KGHDR and SFDVKD. The CDR3 covers 14 residues. Trimming left V 3 bases short and J 1 base short, with 8 bases between. In DNA, the CDR3 is TGTGCCACCAGTGATGGGGATTTCCAAGAGACCCAGTACTTC. Protein: CATSDGDFQETQYF.

The J gene is TRBJ2-5, the V gene TRBV7-9; tentative D call: TRBD2 (5 bases). The CDR3 is made up of 14 amino acids. The germline V and J ends were trimmed by 6 bases and 5 bases, with 16 bases remaining between them. CDR1 and CDR2 from the germline V gene are SEHNR and FQNEAQ (reference sequence). CDR3 DNA sequence: TGTGCCAGCAGTCCCAGCGGAGGTTGGGAGACCCAGTACTTC. It specifies CASSPSGGWETQYF.

This clonotype appeared many times. CDR3 nucleotide sequence: TGTGCCAGCAGCCCGACGGGACGGGCGAACACCGGGGAGCTGTTTTTT. Its translation: CASSPTGRANTGELFF. V is TRBV7-3 and J is TRBJ2-2; D may be TRBD1 or TRBD2 (5 bases each). V dropped 5 bases and J dropped 0 bases, with 13 bases sitting between them. Germline V gene data show CDR1 as SGHTA and CDR2 as FQGTGA. The CDR3 extends over 16 amino acids.

J is TRBJ2-7 and V is TRBV6-1; D unresolved. Trimming shortened V by 2 bases and J by 3 bases, and 8 bases separated the two germline ends. This CDR3 is 13 amino acids long. CDR1 is MNHNS and CDR2 is SASEGT in the germline V gene. Here the CDR3 reads CASSERALYEQYF. The CDR3 coding sequence is TGTGCCAGCAGTGAAAGGGCTCTCTACGAGCAGTACTTC.

The rearrangement links TRBV6-1 to TRBJ2-2, with 10 bases matching TRBD1. In germline, CDR1 is MNHNS, CDR2 SASEGT. The CDR3 loop spans 15 amino acids. V was clipped by 3 bases and J by 6 bases; unmatched bases: 4. In DNA, the CDR3 is TGTGCCAGCAGTGAGGAGACAGGGGGCCCCGGGGAGCTGTTTTTT. Its translation is CASSEETGGPGELFF.

The rearrangement uses TRBV20-1 and TRBJ2-4; D possibly corresponds to TRBD2 (6 bases). The ends were cut back, 6 bases at V and 0 bases at J, with 15 bases in the middle. Germline V gives CDR1 DFQATT, CDR2 SNEGSKA (reference sequence). The CDR3 extends over 15 amino acids. The chain's CDR3 is CSAATQGLAKNIQYF. The CDR3 nucleotides read TGCAGTGCCGCAACTCAGGGACTAGCCAAAAACATTCAGTACTTC.

The chain couples TRBV7-9 to TRBJ1-2; no reliable D call. Germline values: CDR1 SEHNR, CDR2 FQNEAQ (reference sequence). The ends were cut back, 4 bases at V and 8 bases at J, with 17 bases in the middle. This CDR3 region has 14 residues. The CDR3 reads CASSSLLGEEGYTF. The CDR3 coding sequence is TGTGCCAGCAGCTCCCTATTAGGAGAGGAGGGCTACACCTTC. Full variable domain (missing parts from reference TRBV7-9 and TRBJ1-2): DTGVSQNPRHKITKRGQNVTFRCDPISEHNRLYWYRQTLGQGPEFLTYFQNEAQLEKSRLLSDRFSAERPKGSFSTLEIQRTEQGDSAMYLCASSSLLGEEGYTFGSGTRLTVV.

This clonotype turned up a few times. CDR3 sequence reads: CASSFTGTDTDTQYF. The CDR3 nucleotides are TGTGCCAGCAGCTTCACCGGGACAGACACAGATACGCAGTATTTT. The V and J genes are TRBV11-2 and TRBJ2-3; 7 positions agree with TRBD1. V shed 3 bases and J 2 bases; nucleotides not matched to a gene: 5. Germline V gives CDR1 SGHAT, CDR2 FQNNGV. CDR3 length: 15 amino acids.

About this clonotype itself: Compared with germline, one end of the junction differs, possibly owing to a read error. V gene TRBV7-7 combines with J gene TRBJ2-5, with 7 bases aligning to TRBD1. The CDR3 totals 15 residues. Germline CDR1 SSHAT, CDR2 FNYEAQ (reference sequence). For the CDR3, the DNA is TGTGCTAGCAGCCACGGCTCCGGGACAGAAGAGACCCAGTACTTC. It translates to CASSHGSGTEETQYF.

This clonotype was seen a few times. This rearrangement joins TRBV7-8 to TRBJ2-3, with 10 nucleotides matching TRBD1. Trimming removed 4 bases from V and 2 bases from J; junction bases left unmatched: 6. Germline V lookup: CDR1 SGHVS, CDR2 FQNEAQ. CDR3 length equals 16 residues. The CDR3 DNA follows: TGTGCCAGCAGCTCCAGGACAGGGGGAATCACAGATACGCAGTATTTT. It translates to CASSSRTGGITDTQYF.

The gene calls are TRBV7-8 and TRBJ2-2; 7 bases are shared with TRBD1. This CDR3 is 16 amino acids long. V shed 4 bases, J shed 0 bases, and the junction held 5 bases outside the gene matches. Germline values: CDR1 SGHVS, CDR2 FQNEAQ. The CDR3 DNA reads TGTGCCAGCAGCTCCGACAGGGCTCCGAACACCGGGGAGCTGTTTTTT. Translating gives CASSSDRAPNTGELFF.

In its sample, this clonotype was seen a few times. V gene TRBV5-4 combines with J gene TRBJ2-3; 7 nucleotides agree with TRBD1. Trimming cost V 0 bases and J 6 bases; bases outside gene matches: 4. Germline loops: CDR1 SGHNT, CDR2 YYREEE (reference sequence). CDR3 length: 14 amino acids. The chain's CDR3 is CASSLGQGGDTQYF. The CDR3 nucleotides read TGTGCCAGCAGCTTGGGACAGGGTGGGGATACGCAGTATTTT.

In its sample, this clonotype was seen a few times. The V call is TRBV27, the J call TRBJ2-7; the match to TRBD2 covers 8 bases. Germline lookup yields CDR1 MNHEY and CDR2 SMNVEV (reference sequence). The CDR3 consists of 11 residues. Trimming cost V 7 bases and J 7 bases; bases outside gene matches: 3. CDR3 protein: CASTGGLEQYF. For the CDR3, the DNA is TGTGCCAGCACGGGGGGGCTTGAGCAGTACTTC.

This clonotype has more than one count but fewer than ten. The chain combines TRBV12-3 or TRBV12-4 with TRBJ2-2; D ambiguous. Trimming took off 2 bases at V and 4 bases at J, with 17 bases between the two ends. CDR3 size: 17 residues. CDR3 sequence (DNA): TGTGCCAGCAGTTTAAACGGAGCCATGGTCTCCACCGGGGAGCTGTTTTTT. Its translation is CASSLNGAMVSTGELFF.

CDR3 sequence reads: CAIAGVEYEQYF. CDR3 coding DNA: TGTGCCATCGCAGGGGTCGAGTACGAGCAGTACTTC. J is TRBJ2-7 and V is TRBV10-3, with TRBD1 as a possible D gene (6 bases). Between the trimmed V and J ends, which lost 8 bases and 4 bases, there was a span of 12 bases. Germline assignment: CDR1 ENHRY and CDR2 SYGVKD. This CDR3 region has 12 residues.

The chain is built from TRBV15 and TRBJ2-7, with D perhaps TRBD2 (5 bases). The V gene's germline CDR1 is LNHNV and CDR2 YYDKDF (reference sequence). V shed 0 bases and J shed 5 bases, with 11 bases lying between them. The CDR3 has 14 residues. The CDR3 is CATSRDREIDEQYF. The CDR3 nucleotides read TGTGCCACCAGCAGAGATCGGGAAATCGACGAGCAGTACTTC.

A few counts support this clonotype. The V gene is TRBV20-1, the J gene TRBJ2-1; 7 nucleotides agree with TRBD2. Per germline, CDR1 DFQATT and CDR2 SNEGSKA (reference sequence). The CDR3 has 14 amino acids. The V segment lost 5 bases and the J segment 7 bases; nucleotides outside the gene matches: 11. The CDR3: CSAFPGGIVNEQFF. As DNA, the CDR3 is TGCAGTGCTTTCCCCGGGGGGATTGTGAATGAGCAGTTCTTC.